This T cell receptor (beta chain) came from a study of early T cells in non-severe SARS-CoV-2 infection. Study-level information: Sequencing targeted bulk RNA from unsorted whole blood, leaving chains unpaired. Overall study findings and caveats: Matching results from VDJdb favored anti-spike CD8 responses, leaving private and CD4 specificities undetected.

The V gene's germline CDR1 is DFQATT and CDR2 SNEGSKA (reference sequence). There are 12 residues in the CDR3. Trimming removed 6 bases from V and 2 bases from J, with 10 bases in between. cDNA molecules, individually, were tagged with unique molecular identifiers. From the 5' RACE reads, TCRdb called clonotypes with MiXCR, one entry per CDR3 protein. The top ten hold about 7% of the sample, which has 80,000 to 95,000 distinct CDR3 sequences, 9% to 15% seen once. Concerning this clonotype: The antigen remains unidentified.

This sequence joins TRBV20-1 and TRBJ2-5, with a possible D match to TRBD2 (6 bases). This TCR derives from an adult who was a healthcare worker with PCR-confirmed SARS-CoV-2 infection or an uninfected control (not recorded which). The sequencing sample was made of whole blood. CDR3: CSARGLQETQYF. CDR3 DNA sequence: TGCAGTGCCCGGGGACTTCAAGAGACCCAGTACTTC.